The 9 T cell receptor beta chains given below trace back to one sample, sequenced in a study of follicular helper T cells after annual influenza vaccination. Documented time point: 2014-2015 season, pre-vaccination. The data were produced by immunoSEQ multiplex PCR, yet TCRdb's version contains in-frame clones alone and is incomplete. The data contain over 8,000 clones, roughly 79% of them singletons. This material consisted of CXCR5+ CD38- circulating T follicular helper cells from blood, taken on the day of influenza vaccination. Subset described: circulating Tfh, non-naive CD4+CXCR5+PD-1+ (ICOS+CD38+ or ICOS-CD38-). These receptor sequences come from an adult who received the influenza vaccine.

Within the sample, this clone is large. The V and J genes are TRBV5-6 and TRBJ1-6; D is unclear. The CDR3 covers 12 residues. V shed 4 bases and J shed 14 bases, with 13 bases lying between them. The germline V gene encodes CDR1 SGHDT and CDR2 YYEEEE. This CDR3 is CASSRESGTLHF. CDR3 DNA sequence: TGTGCCAGCAGCCGCGAATCGGGAACCCTCCACTTT.

This clone came up once. This chain connects TRBV19 to TRBJ2-1; D is ambiguous. The CDR3 totals 13 residues. Germline values: CDR1 LNHDA, CDR2 SQIVND (reference sequence). The ends were cut back, 5 bases at V and 6 bases at J, with 11 bases in the middle. This CDR3 reads CASSPSLGNEQFF. The CDR3 bases are TGTGCCAGTAGTCCCTCCCTAGGCAATGAGCAGTTCTTC.

The rearrangement links TRBV5-1 to TRBJ1-1; 8 bases are shared with TRBD1. This CDR3 has 14 amino acids. Germline V gives CDR1 SGHRS, CDR2 YFSETQ. The trim removed 1 base at V and 1 base at J, leaving 0 bases unmatched. As DNA, the CDR3 is TGCGCCAGCAGCTTGACAGGGGGGAACACTGAAGCTTTCTTT. It encodes CASSLTGGNTEAFF.

The rearrangement joins TRBV28 to TRBJ2-6; D is perhaps TRBD2 (5 bases). The CDR3 consists of 15 residues. CDR1 is MDHEN and CDR2 is SYDVKM in the germline V gene. Trimming took 3 bases from V and 2 from J, leaving 8 bases between them. CDR3 nucleotides: TGTGCCAGCAGTTTTGTGAGGGCTGGGGCCAACGTCCTGACTTTC. Translating gives CASSFVRAGANVLTF.

The chain has TRBV10-3 and TRBJ1-1, with D possibly TRBD1 on 6 matching bases. Germline V gene sequence: CDR1 ENHRY, CDR2 SYGVKD. This CDR3 region has 11 residues. The ends were cut back, 10 bases at V and 4 bases at J, with 10 bases in the middle. CDR3 sequence (DNA): TGTGCCACCCTAGGGGGCACTGAAGCTTTCTTT. Encoded protein: CATLGGTEAFF.

This clone has just one count. The CDR3 sequence: CASSRKPYNEQFF. CDR3 nucleotide sequence: TGTGCCAGCAGTCGCAAGCCCTACAATGAGCAGTTCTTC. This chain links TRBV27 with TRBJ2-1; no clear D. Germline V gene data show CDR1 as MNHEY and CDR2 as SMNVEV (reference sequence). Trimming cost V 5 bases and J 2 bases, with 7 bases left between them. The CDR3 has 13 amino acids.

This sequence joins TRBV5-1 and TRBJ1-2; 7 bases line up with TRBD1. The CDR3 is 17 residues long. CDR1 is SGHRS and CDR2 is YFSETQ in the germline V gene. The V gene end was trimmed by 4 bases and the J gene end by 2 bases; junction bases not matched to a gene: 14. The CDR3 loop reads CASSLFSSPGQNYGYTF. The CDR3 nucleotides are TGCGCCAGCAGCCTTTTCTCTTCACCGGGACAGAACTATGGCTACACCTTC.

V is TRBV11-2 and J is TRBJ2-7; a weak D match, TRBD2 (5 bases). CDR1 and CDR2 from the germline V gene are SGHAT and FQNNGV. This CDR3 region has 14 residues. Trimming stripped 5 bases from V and 5 bases from J, with 16 bases between. CDR3 in DNA: TGTGCCAGCAGCCTTTGGACTTCACCCAACGAGCAGTACTTC. Its protein is CASSLWTSPNEQYF. The full variable domain, with the rest looked up from reference TRBV11-2 and TRBJ2-7, is EAGVAQSPRYKIIEKRQSVAFWCNPISGHATLYWYQQILGQGPKLLIQFQNNGVVDDSQLPKDRFSAERLKGVDSTLKIQPAKLEDSAVYLCASSLWTSPNEQYFGPGTRLTVT.

The chain recombines TRBV6-1 with TRBJ2-6; D is perhaps TRBD2 (5 bases). The germline V gene has CDR1 MNHNS and CDR2 SASEGT. This CDR3 region has 14 residues. The V and J ends lost 4 bases and 3 bases respectively, with 7 bases between them. CDR3 sequence (DNA): TGTGCCAGCAGTGTGGGGAGTGGGGCCAACGTCCTGACTTTC. Protein: CASSVGSGANVLTF.